The rows below give T cell receptor beta chains drawn from one sample of a study of cytomegalovirus exposure and HLA in healthy donors. Some clones are missing from TCRdb's copy, which holds only in-frame ones; the method was immunoSEQ multiplex PCR. Counted here are some 150,000 clones, around three quarters occurring once; the ten biggest clones make up around 3.5%. Sequencing was performed on PBMCs. These receptors all stem from a man under 40 in good health and CMV-seropositive. Both conserved end residues are part of each CDR3. The D gene is left open where the match is weak. Rows may omit the clone size; those that give it use once, few, many or a size class.

TRBD1	.	TRBV19	TRBJ2-5	TGTGCCAGTAGCCGACAGGGGAGGCTACAAGAGACCCAGTACTTC	CASSRQGRLQETQYF
TRBD2	.	TRBV5-1	TRBJ2-1	TGCGCCAGCAGCTTCCCTAGCGGGGGCGTCTCCTACAATGAGCAGTTCTTC	CASSFPSGGVSYNEQFF
TRBD2	.	TRBV7-9	TRBJ2-3	TGTGCCAGCAGCGTACCGGGACTAGCGGTCACAGATACGCAGTATTTT	CASSVPGLAVTDTQYF
TRBD1	.	TRBV6-1	TRBJ2-7	TGTGCCAGCAGGCCTGGACAGGGAGGTACCTACGAGCAGTACTTC	CASRPGQGGTYEQYF
.	.	TRBV25-1	TRBJ1-1	TGTGCCAGCAGTGACGTTGGCAGTATCACTGAAGCTTTCTTT	CASSDVGSITEAFF
TRBD1	.	TRBV28	TRBJ2-7	TGTGCCAGCAGCCTAGGACAGGTCCATGGGGACGAGCAGTACTTC	CASSLGQVHGDEQYF
.	.	TRBV9	TRBJ2-7	TGTGCCAGCAGCGTAGCGGTGCAGTACTTC	CASSVAVQYF
TRBD2	.	TRBV7-2	TRBJ2-5	TGTGCCAGCAGCTTAGGGTTAGCGGGGGGGCCGCAAGAGACCCAGTACTTC	CASSLGLAGGPQETQYF
.	.	TRBV5-1	TRBJ2-1	TGCGCCAGCAGCCCCCCGCGGTACAATGAGCAGTTCTTC	CASSPPRYNEQFF
.	.	TRBV20-1	TRBJ2-7	TGCAGTGCTACCCCGGTCTACGAGCAGTACTTC	CSATPVYEQYF
TRBD1	.	TRBV7-9	TRBJ2-7	TGTGCCAGCAGCTTAGGATCGGCAGGGGGCTTCGAGCAGTACTTC	CASSLGSAGGFEQYF
.	.	TRBV7-9	TRBJ1-5	TGTGCCAGCAGCGATTACAGTGTTAATCAGCCCCAGCATTTT	CASSDYSVNQPQHF
.	few	TRBV6-5	TRBJ1-4	TGTGCCAGCAGTTACGCAGGACAGTTTAATGAAAAACTGTTTTTT	CASSYAGQFNEKLFF
.	.	TRBV5-8	TRBJ1-5	TGTGCCAGCAGCAGGACAAGCCGAACGTTCAGCAATCAGCCCCAGCATTTT	CASSRTSRTFSNQPQHF
.	.	TRBV4-3	TRBJ1-4	TGCGCCAGCAGCCAAGAGCTACGAGGAGTCCTAGACAGGAGGAATGAAAAACTGTTTTTT	CASSQELRGVLDRRNEKLFF
.	once	TRBV19	TRBJ1-6	TGTGCCAGTAGTATAGGGGGCAAGTATTCACCCCTCCACTTT	CASSIGGKYSPLHF
TRBD2	once	TRBV4-2	TRBJ2-7	TGTGCCAGCAGCCAAGTTGCGGGGGGCACCGAGCAGTACTTC	CASSQVAGGTEQYF
TRBD1	.	TRBV29-1	TRBJ2-7	TGCAGCATCAGGGACAGGGGGCGCGAGCAGTACTTC	CSIRDRGREQYF
.	.	TRBV19	TRBJ2-7	TGTGCCAGTAGTACCCAGGACAACTACGAGCAGTACTTC	CASSTQDNYEQYF
.	.	TRBV29-1	TRBJ1-4	TGCAGCGTTGGACGGAGTAATGAAAAACTGTTTTTT	CSVGRSNEKLFF
TRBD1	once	TRBV30	TRBJ2-5	TGTGCCTGGAGTGTCGGACAGGGGACTTACGCAGAGACCCAGTACTTC	CAWSVGQGTYAETQYF
.	.	TRBV5-6	TRBJ2-3	TGTGCCAGCGGGCGCACGGCAGATACGCAGTATTTT	CASGRTADTQYF
TRBD1	.	TRBV4-3	TRBJ2-5	TGCGCCAGCAGCCCTCAGAAGGGGGCCGGTTTCCCCCAAGAGACCCAGTACTTC	CASSPQKGAGFPQETQYF
.	.	TRBV5-1	TRBJ2-3	TGCGCCAGCAGCTTGGGTAGCGGACTCACAGATACGCAGTATTTT	CASSLGSGLTDTQYF
.	.	TRBV6-1	TRBJ2-2	TGTGCCAGCATAGCGTTGAACACCGGGGAGCTGTTTTTT	CASIALNTGELFF
TRBD1	.	TRBV6-1	TRBJ1-2	TGTGCCAGCACACGGGACAGGGTAGTTGATGGCTACACCTTC	CASTRDRVVDGYTF
TRBD1	.	TRBV18	TRBJ2-4	TGTGCCAGCTCACCACCGTCGGACAGGGGAGCCAAAAACATTCAGTACTTC	CASSPPSDRGAKNIQYF